This TCR beta chain was identified during a study of T cells in Graves' hyperthyroidism and ophthalmopathy. General study findings and limits: Blood also showed most of the thyroid clonotypes that were expanded above 0.001.

The investigators amplified TCR beta CDR3 regions from RNA transcripts. The HTBI primer set served for first-round RT-PCR of the TCR CDR3. In TCRdb, the multiplex PCR reads were re-called with MiXCR into one record per CDR3 protein. Of hundreds of thousands of distinct CDR3 sequences in the sample, about 20% are singletons; the top ten hold around 50%. As regards this clonotype: Antigen unknown.

Patients affected by ophthalmopathy presented a Clinical Activity Score of at least 3, a NOSPECS grade of at least 4, and disease duration below 3 months. Over 8 ml fresh peripheral blood yielded the PBMCs. The clonotype comes from a man aged 35 to 55 with Graves' ophthalmopathy. The specimen was blood.

The CDR3 DNA follows: TGCAGTGCATGGAGTCCTAGGACTAGCTTCTACAATGAGCAGTTCTTC. Translated, it gives CSAWSPRTSFYNEQFF. The V gene is TRBV20-1, the J gene TRBJ2-1; 8 bases are shared with TRBD2. There are 16 residues in the CDR3. The V segment lost 6 bases and the J segment 3 bases; nucleotides outside the gene matches: 13. The germline V gene has CDR1 DFQATT and CDR2 SNEGSKA (reference sequence).